A selection of T cell receptor beta chains follows, all from one sample in a study of blood T cell repertoires in COVID-19. TCRdb keeps only in-frame clones here, not all; method: immunoSEQ multiplex PCR. The data hold some 390,000 clones, with roughly 91% observed a single time. The specimen was PBMCs or T cells enriched from blood (not recorded which). The receptors come from a woman in her twenties or thirties who had recovered from COVID-19. Both conserved end residues are part of each CDR3. A D gene is named only where the DNA matches it firmly. Not every row has a clone size; where given, it reads once, few, many or a size class.

J gene: TRBJ2-1; clone size: NA; D gene: NA; V gene: TRBV10-3; CDR3 DNA: TGTGCCATCAGTCAAAGCGGGCACTCCTACAATGAGCAGTTCTTC; CDR3 protein: CAISQSGHSYNEQFF
J gene: TRBJ1-2; clone size: NA; D gene: TRBD1; V gene: TRBV28; CDR3 DNA: TGTGCCAGCAGTACCCAGGGGGCAGGGTATGGCTACACCTTC; CDR3 protein: CASSTQGAGYGYTF
J gene: TRBJ2-7; clone size: NA; D gene: TRBD1; V gene: TRBV28; CDR3 DNA: TGTGCCAGCAGTTTCCTGACAGGGGCAGAGGGCTACGAGCAGTACTTC; CDR3 protein: CASSFLTGAEGYEQYF
J gene: TRBJ1-2; clone size: NA; D gene: TRBD1; V gene: TRBV9; CDR3 DNA: TGTGCCAGCAGCGTAGTAGGGACAGGGGATTTCTATGGCTACACCTTC; CDR3 protein: CASSVVGTGDFYGYTF
J gene: TRBJ2-5; clone size: NA; D gene: NA; V gene: TRBV3-1/TRBV3-2; CDR3 DNA: TGTGCCAGCAGCCAAGTACCGACAGCGAGAGAGACCCAGTACTTC; CDR3 protein: CASSQVPTARETQYF
J gene: TRBJ2-7; clone size: NA; D gene: TRBD1; V gene: TRBV6-5; CDR3 DNA: TGTGCCAGCAGTACAGGGGGCACGTCCTACGAGCAGTACTTC; CDR3 protein: CASSTGGTSYEQYF
J gene: TRBJ2-2; clone size: NA; D gene: NA; V gene: TRBV28; CDR3 DNA: TGTGCCAGCAGTTTCCCCTACGGGGAGCTGTTTTTT; CDR3 protein: CASSFPYGELFF
J gene: TRBJ1-5; clone size: NA; D gene: TRBD1; V gene: TRBV19; CDR3 DNA: TGTGCCAGTAGTATCTCCCGGGGACAGGGATCCGGTCAGCCCCAGCATTTT; CDR3 protein: CASSISRGQGSGQPQHF
J gene: TRBJ2-2; clone size: NA; D gene: TRBD1; V gene: TRBV6-4; CDR3 DNA: TGTGCCAGCAGCAAACAGGGGGACACCGGGGAGCTGTTTTTT; CDR3 protein: CASSKQGDTGELFF
J gene: TRBJ2-7; clone size: NA; D gene: TRBD1; V gene: TRBV7-8; CDR3 DNA: TGTGCCAGCAGCGGGCGGACAGGGTCCGAGCAGTACTTC; CDR3 protein: CASSGRTGSEQYF
J gene: TRBJ1-6; clone size: few; D gene: NA; V gene: TRBV7-3; CDR3 DNA: TGTGCCAGCAGCTTGTGGGGGGACTATAATTCACCCCTCCACTTT; CDR3 protein: CASSLWGDYNSPLHF
J gene: TRBJ1-5; clone size: NA; D gene: NA; V gene: TRBV27; CDR3 DNA: TGTGCCAGCAGTTTGACAGAAAATCAGCCCCAGCATTTT; CDR3 protein: CASSLTENQPQHF
J gene: TRBJ2-2; clone size: NA; D gene: NA; V gene: TRBV9; CDR3 DNA: TGTGCCAGCAGACCGACAGGGAACACCGGGGAGCTGTTTTTT; CDR3 protein: CASRPTGNTGELFF
J gene: TRBJ1-6; clone size: NA; D gene: TRBD1; V gene: TRBV3-1/TRBV3-2; CDR3 DNA: TGTGCCAGCAGCCCAGACAGGGATAGTTCACCCCTCCACTTT; CDR3 protein: CASSPDRDSSPLHF
J gene: TRBJ2-7; clone size: NA; D gene: NA; V gene: TRBV5-1; CDR3 DNA: TGCGCCAGCAGCCCGACTAGAAGACCGGTAAGCTCCTACGAGCAGTACTTC; CDR3 protein: CASSPTRRPVSSYEQYF
J gene: TRBJ2-2; clone size: NA; D gene: NA; V gene: TRBV3-1/TRBV3-2; CDR3 DNA: TGTGCCAGCAGGGGGCTCACCGGGGAGCTGTTTTTT; CDR3 protein: CASRGLTGELFF
J gene: TRBJ1-4; clone size: NA; D gene: NA; V gene: TRBV28; CDR3 DNA: TGTGCCAGCAGTTTGGAGGGTCGTACAACTAATGAAAAACTGTTTTTT; CDR3 protein: CASSLEGRTTNEKLFF
J gene: TRBJ1-1; clone size: NA; D gene: NA; V gene: TRBV13; CDR3 DNA: TGTGCCAGCAGCTCGCTGACAGCGAACACTGAAGCTTTCTTT; CDR3 protein: CASSSLTANTEAFF
J gene: TRBJ1-2; clone size: NA; D gene: TRBD1; V gene: TRBV15; CDR3 DNA: TGTGCCACCAGCAGAAGAAGGACAGGCCCAGCTAACTATGGCTACACCTTC; CDR3 protein: CATSRRRTGPANYGYTF
J gene: TRBJ1-4; clone size: NA; D gene: TRBD1; V gene: TRBV5-8; CDR3 DNA: TGTGCCAGCAGCAACCCGGGACAGGCGCATGAAAAACTGTTTTTT; CDR3 protein: CASSNPGQAHEKLFF
J gene: TRBJ2-3; clone size: NA; D gene: TRBD1; V gene: TRBV7-9; CDR3 DNA: TGTGCCAGCAGCCGAACAGGGGGTGTTACAGATACGCAGTATTTT; CDR3 protein: CASSRTGGVTDTQYF
J gene: TRBJ2-5; clone size: NA; D gene: TRBD2; V gene: TRBV7-9; CDR3 DNA: TGTGCCAGCAGCTCCGGGACTAGCGGTTCCCAAGAGACCCAGTACTTC; CDR3 protein: CASSSGTSGSQETQYF
J gene: TRBJ2-3; clone size: NA; D gene: NA; V gene: TRBV7-9; CDR3 DNA: TGTGCCAGCACCAATCTCCGCACAGATACGCAGTATTTT; CDR3 protein: CASTNLRTDTQYF
J gene: TRBJ2-5; clone size: once; D gene: TRBD2; V gene: TRBV6-5; CDR3 DNA: TGTGCCAGCAGGCGGGAGGTTCGGGAGACCCAGTACTTC; CDR3 protein: CASRREVRETQYF
J gene: TRBJ2-2; clone size: once; D gene: TRBD2; V gene: TRBV15; CDR3 DNA: TGTGCCACCAGCAGAGAGTATCGTCGGGGGGACACCGGGGAGCTGTTTTTT; CDR3 protein: CATSREYRRGDTGELFF
J gene: TRBJ1-5; clone size: NA; D gene: NA; V gene: TRBV30; CDR3 DNA: TGTGCCTGGAACCAAAGGGCGGGAGATCAGCCCCAGCATTTT; CDR3 protein: CAWNQRAGDQPQHF
J gene: TRBJ1-4; clone size: NA; D gene: NA; V gene: TRBV12-3/TRBV12-4; CDR3 DNA: TGTGCCAGCAGTCCAGGGGAAAAACTGTTTTTT; CDR3 protein: CASSPGEKLFF
J gene: TRBJ1-2; clone size: NA; D gene: TRBD1; V gene: TRBV4-2; CDR3 DNA: TGTGCCAGCAGCCAAGTATCGGGGACAGGGGGGAGTTATGGCTACACCTTC; CDR3 protein: CASSQVSGTGGSYGYTF
J gene: TRBJ1-2; clone size: NA; D gene: NA; V gene: TRBV11-1; CDR3 DNA: TGTGCCAGCAGCTTCACTCTCAGCCCTCACCCGGGTGGCTACACCTTC; CDR3 protein: CASSFTLSPHPGGYTF
J gene: TRBJ1-2; clone size: NA; D gene: NA; V gene: TRBV29-1; CDR3 DNA: TGCAGCGTTGCCCGGGGTGACGGCTATGGCTACACCTTC; CDR3 protein: CSVARGDGYGYTF
J gene: TRBJ2-1; clone size: NA; D gene: TRBD2; V gene: TRBV18; CDR3 DNA: TGTGCCAGCTCACCACCTTTAGCGGGAGTCCCTGAGCAGTTCTTC; CDR3 protein: CASSPPLAGVPEQFF
J gene: TRBJ2-5; clone size: NA; D gene: TRBD1; V gene: TRBV30; CDR3 DNA: TGTGCCTGGAGTGGACAGGGGGTAGAGACCCAGTACTTC; CDR3 protein: CAWSGQGVETQYF
J gene: TRBJ1-5; clone size: NA; D gene: TRBD1; V gene: TRBV4-2; CDR3 DNA: TGTGCCAGCAGCCTTCAGGGGGAAAGCAATCAGCCCCAGCATTTT; CDR3 protein: CASSLQGESNQPQHF
J gene: TRBJ2-2; clone size: NA; D gene: TRBD2; V gene: TRBV9; CDR3 DNA: TGTGCCAGCAGCCTTACCCACGGGACTAGCACCACCGGGGAGCTGTTTTTT; CDR3 protein: CASSLTHGTSTTGELFF
J gene: TRBJ2-6; clone size: NA; D gene: NA; V gene: TRBV7-9; CDR3 DNA: TGTGCCAGCAGCTTACAGGGGGGCGGGGCCAACGTCCTGACTTTC; CDR3 protein: CASSLQGGGANVLTF
J gene: TRBJ2-1; clone size: few; D gene: NA; V gene: TRBV7-6; CDR3 DNA: TGTGCCAGCAGCTCATCAGGGTTAAACAATGAGCAGTTCTTC; CDR3 protein: CASSSSGLNNEQFF
J gene: TRBJ1-3; clone size: few; D gene: TRBD1; V gene: TRBV11-2; CDR3 DNA: TGTGCCAGCAGCTTAGGGCGACAGGGGTTTTTCTCTGGAAACACCATATATTTT; CDR3 protein: CASSLGRQGFFSGNTIYF
J gene: TRBJ2-3; clone size: once; D gene: NA; V gene: TRBV5-1; CDR3 DNA: TGCGCCAGCAGGGGTAGCGCGGGAGATACGCAGTATTTT; CDR3 protein: CASRGSAGDTQYF
J gene: TRBJ1-1; clone size: NA; D gene: TRBD1; V gene: TRBV7-9; CDR3 DNA: TGTGCCAGCAGCTTAGCGGACAGGATGAACACTGAAGCTTTCTTT; CDR3 protein: CASSLADRMNTEAFF
J gene: TRBJ2-3; clone size: NA; D gene: TRBD1; V gene: TRBV9; CDR3 DNA: TGTGCCAGCAGTACTCCGGGACAGCGCACAGATACGCAGTATTTT; CDR3 protein: CASSTPGQRTDTQYF
J gene: TRBJ1-3; clone size: NA; D gene: TRBD1; V gene: TRBV18; CDR3 DNA: TGTGCCAGCTCCCAGACGACAGGGCATTCCTCTGGAAACACCATATATTTT; CDR3 protein: CASSQTTGHSSGNTIYF
J gene: TRBJ2-7; clone size: NA; D gene: NA; V gene: TRBV5-6; CDR3 DNA: TGTGCCAGCAGCTCCCCGGTACAGTCCTACGAGCAGTACTTC; CDR3 protein: CASSSPVQSYEQYF
J gene: TRBJ1-1; clone size: NA; D gene: NA; V gene: TRBV2; CDR3 DNA: TGTGCCAGCAGTGAAGAGGCAGGGAACCCTGAAGCTTTCTTT; CDR3 protein: CASSEEAGNPEAFF
J gene: TRBJ2-7; clone size: NA; D gene: NA; V gene: TRBV5-1; CDR3 DNA: TGCGCCAGCAGCTTGGACAGGGCATACGAGCAGTACTTC; CDR3 protein: CASSLDRAYEQYF
J gene: TRBJ2-1; clone size: NA; D gene: NA; V gene: TRBV7-9; CDR3 DNA: TGTGCCAGCAGCTTATGGACTCGGGGTTCCAATGAGCAGTTCTTC; CDR3 protein: CASSLWTRGSNEQFF
J gene: TRBJ1-5; clone size: NA; D gene: NA; V gene: TRBV2; CDR3 DNA: TGTGCCAGCACCCGGGACAATCAGCCCCAGCATTTT; CDR3 protein: CASTRDNQPQHF
J gene: TRBJ1-3; clone size: NA; D gene: NA; V gene: TRBV5-1; CDR3 DNA: TGCGCCAGCAGCTTACCAGGCTCTGGAAACACCATATATTTT; CDR3 protein: CASSLPGSGNTIYF
J gene: TRBJ1-1; clone size: NA; D gene: NA; V gene: TRBV27; CDR3 DNA: TGTGCCAGCAGTTTTGCAGGGATGAACACTGAAGCTTTCTTT; CDR3 protein: CASSFAGMNTEAFF
J gene: TRBJ1-3; clone size: few; D gene: NA; V gene: TRBV5-4; CDR3 DNA: TGTGCCAGCAGCCCAGGACAGTCGGCCACCCTCTCTGGAAACACCATATATTTT; CDR3 protein: CASSPGQSATLSGNTIYF
J gene: TRBJ1-1; clone size: NA; D gene: NA; V gene: TRBV28; CDR3 DNA: TGTGCCAGCAAGGAGGGAGTCACTGAAGCTTTCTTT; CDR3 protein: CASKEGVTEAFF
J gene: TRBJ1-1; clone size: NA; D gene: NA; V gene: TRBV12-3/TRBV12-4; CDR3 DNA: TGTGCCAGCAGTCCGACTGGGAACACTGAAGCTTTCTTT; CDR3 protein: CASSPTGNTEAFF
J gene: TRBJ2-3; clone size: NA; D gene: NA; V gene: TRBV7-3; CDR3 DNA: TGTGCCAGCACGGGCGGGGCCACAGATACGCAGTATTTT; CDR3 protein: CASTGGATDTQYF
J gene: TRBJ1-4; clone size: NA; D gene: TRBD1; V gene: TRBV6-5; CDR3 DNA: TGTGCCAGCAGTTTACGGAGAACAGGGGTTAATGAAAAACTGTTTTTT; CDR3 protein: CASSLRRTGVNEKLFF
J gene: TRBJ1-2; clone size: NA; D gene: NA; V gene: TRBV7-6; CDR3 DNA: TGTGCCAGCAGCTTACAGGGAAACGATGGCTACACCTTC; CDR3 protein: CASSLQGNDGYTF
J gene: TRBJ1-1; clone size: NA; D gene: TRBD1; V gene: TRBV7-9; CDR3 DNA: TGTGCCAGCAGCTTATACAGGGGTGCTGAAGCTTTCTTT; CDR3 protein: CASSLYRGAEAFF
J gene: TRBJ1-1; clone size: NA; D gene: NA; V gene: TRBV5-4; CDR3 DNA: TGTGCCAGCAGCTTGGCAGAAAACACTGAAGCTTTCTTT; CDR3 protein: CASSLAENTEAFF